This is a list of T cell receptor beta chains from one sample in a study of tumor-infiltrating lymphocytes in localized non-small cell lung cancer. This table comes from immunoSEQ multiplex PCR, and its TCRdb copy is limited to in-frame clones, with some not included. The data show about 12,000 clones, about 66% seen once. The specimen sequenced was lung tumor tissue. Every receptor here comes from a human donor with non-small cell lung cancer. Each CDR3 is given with its conserved first and last residue. D genes are given only for firm matches. Not every row has a clone size; where given, it reads once, few, many or a size class.

D gene: NA; clone size: few; V gene: TRBV29-1; J gene: TRBJ2-6; CDR3 DNA: TGCAGCGTTGGGGGAGATAGGGGCTTCAACTCTGGGGCCAACGTCCTGACTTTC; CDR3 protein: CSVGGDRGFNSGANVLTF
D gene: NA; clone size: NA; V gene: TRBV11-1; J gene: TRBJ2-5; CDR3 DNA: TGTGCCAGCAGCGTGTCCGCGGAGACCCAGTACTTC; CDR3 protein: CASSVSAETQYF
D gene: NA; clone size: few; V gene: TRBV5-1; J gene: TRBJ2-7; CDR3 DNA: TGCGCCAGCAGCTTGATCCCTCCTGGCGAGCAGTACTTC; CDR3 protein: CASSLIPPGEQYF
D gene: NA; clone size: NA; V gene: TRBV27; J gene: TRBJ1-6; CDR3 DNA: TGTGCCAGCAGTCCGACGGGTTATTCACCCCTCCACTTT; CDR3 protein: CASSPTGYSPLHF
D gene: NA; clone size: few; V gene: TRBV15; J gene: TRBJ2-2; CDR3 DNA: TGTGCCACCAGCAGAGGTGTCGGGGAGCTGTTTTTT; CDR3 protein: CATSRGVGELFF
D gene: TRBD1; clone size: NA; V gene: TRBV5-1; J gene: TRBJ2-5; CDR3 DNA: TGCGCCAGCAGCTTGTTAGGGACAGGGGGAGAGACCCAGTACTTC; CDR3 protein: CASSLLGTGGETQYF
D gene: TRBD2; clone size: NA; V gene: TRBV6-5; J gene: TRBJ2-7; CDR3 DNA: TGTGCCAGCAGTTACTCGCCGGGAGGCCCTCGCGAGCAGTACTTC; CDR3 protein: CASSYSPGGPREQYF
D gene: NA; clone size: NA; V gene: TRBV5-1; J gene: TRBJ2-1; CDR3 DNA: TGCGCCAGCAGCTTGGCCGGGACGGGATACAATGAGCAGTTCTTC; CDR3 protein: CASSLAGTGYNEQFF
D gene: NA; clone size: NA; V gene: TRBV6-1; J gene: TRBJ2-1; CDR3 DNA: TGTGCCAGCTGGGGAGGCACTACCTACAATGAGCAGTTCTTC; CDR3 protein: CASWGGTTYNEQFF
D gene: TRBD1; clone size: NA; V gene: TRBV6-5; J gene: TRBJ2-1; CDR3 DNA: TGTGCCAGCAGCCGACCGGGACAGAAATACAATGAGCAGTTCTTC; CDR3 protein: CASSRPGQKYNEQFF
D gene: NA; clone size: NA; V gene: TRBV29-1; J gene: TRBJ2-7; CDR3 DNA: TGCAGCGTTGATCTGGCGGCAGGGACCCCCTACGAGCAGTACTTC; CDR3 protein: CSVDLAAGTPYEQYF
D gene: NA; clone size: few; V gene: TRBV4-1; J gene: TRBJ1-3; CDR3 DNA: TGCGCCAGCAGCCAAGGCCCGAGGGGTAATGGAAACACCATATATTTT; CDR3 protein: CASSQGPRGNGNTIYF
D gene: TRBD1; clone size: medium-sized; V gene: TRBV5-1; J gene: TRBJ1-1; CDR3 DNA: TGCGCCAGCAGCTCACCGGATACAGGGGCGCCTGAAGCTTTCTTT; CDR3 protein: CASSSPDTGAPEAFF
D gene: NA; clone size: medium-sized; V gene: TRBV6-1; J gene: TRBJ2-7; CDR3 DNA: TGTGCCAGTCCCGACACAACCTACGAGCAGTACTTC; CDR3 protein: CASPDTTYEQYF
D gene: NA; clone size: NA; V gene: TRBV14; J gene: TRBJ1-1; CDR3 DNA: TGTGCCAGCAGCTCTTCGCGGGGAACTGAAGCTTTCTTT; CDR3 protein: CASSSSRGTEAFF
D gene: TRBD2; clone size: NA; V gene: TRBV5-1; J gene: TRBJ2-1; CDR3 DNA: TGCGCCAGCAGCTTGGCCGCCGGGACTACCATTGGGCATGAGCAGTTCTTC; CDR3 protein: CASSLAAGTTIGHEQFF
D gene: TRBD1; clone size: NA; V gene: TRBV5-6; J gene: TRBJ1-6; CDR3 DNA: TGTGCCAGCAGCTTGGCCTCCCGACAGGGTTATAATTCACCCCTCCACTTT; CDR3 protein: CASSLASRQGYNSPLHF
D gene: NA; clone size: NA; V gene: TRBV6-1; J gene: TRBJ1-1; CDR3 DNA: TGTGCCAGCAGGGGAATAGGGGGGATGGGCACTGAAGCTTTCTTT; CDR3 protein: CASRGIGGMGTEAFF
D gene: NA; clone size: NA; V gene: TRBV28; J gene: TRBJ1-2; CDR3 DNA: TGTGCCAGCAGTTCACAGGGATATGGCTACACCTTC; CDR3 protein: CASSSQGYGYTF
D gene: NA; clone size: NA; V gene: TRBV7-2; J gene: TRBJ2-2; CDR3 DNA: TGTGCCAGCAGCTTAAACTCGCGAGGGCGCGGCGGGGAGCTGTTTTTT; CDR3 protein: CASSLNSRGRGGELFF
D gene: TRBD1; clone size: few; V gene: TRBV30; J gene: TRBJ2-7; CDR3 DNA: TGTGCCTGGAAAGACAGGGGCTACGAGCAGTACTTC; CDR3 protein: CAWKDRGYEQYF
D gene: NA; clone size: NA; V gene: TRBV18; J gene: TRBJ1-1; CDR3 DNA: TGTGCCAGCTCACCACCAAGCACAGGAACCATATACACTGAAGCTTTCTTT; CDR3 protein: CASSPPSTGTIYTEAFF
D gene: TRBD1; clone size: NA; V gene: TRBV6-5; J gene: TRBJ1-4; CDR3 DNA: TGTGCCAGCAGGGGACAGGATAATGAAAAACTGTTTTTT; CDR3 protein: CASRGQDNEKLFF
D gene: TRBD2; clone size: NA; V gene: TRBV7-3; J gene: TRBJ2-2; CDR3 DNA: TGTGCCAGCAGCTTAGCGGGGGGGCAGGGCACCGGGGAGCTGTTTTTT; CDR3 protein: CASSLAGGQGTGELFF
D gene: NA; clone size: NA; V gene: TRBV7-2; J gene: TRBJ1-1; CDR3 DNA: TGTGCCAGCAGCCCATGGTCCGTGAACACTGAAGCTTTCTTT; CDR3 protein: CASSPWSVNTEAFF
D gene: TRBD2; clone size: NA; V gene: TRBV6-5; J gene: TRBJ2-7; CDR3 DNA: TGTGCCAGCAGTTACGAAGCGGGGGGGCGCGAGCAGTACTTC; CDR3 protein: CASSYEAGGREQYF
D gene: NA; clone size: NA; V gene: TRBV5-4; J gene: TRBJ2-7; CDR3 DNA: TGTGCCAGCAGCTTGGCAGGGGACCGCTATAGCTACGAGCAGTACTTC; CDR3 protein: CASSLAGDRYSYEQYF
D gene: TRBD1; clone size: once; V gene: TRBV5-6; J gene: TRBJ2-5; CDR3 DNA: TGTGCCAGCAGCTTGCTACAGGGGACCCTTCAAGAGACCCAGTACTTC; CDR3 protein: CASSLLQGTLQETQYF
D gene: TRBD1; clone size: NA; V gene: TRBV27; J gene: TRBJ1-5; CDR3 DNA: TGTGCCAGCAGAAACAGGGGTCTTTCGGATCAGCCCCAGCATTTT; CDR3 protein: CASRNRGLSDQPQHF
D gene: TRBD1; clone size: NA; V gene: TRBV6-5; J gene: TRBJ1-5; CDR3 DNA: TGTGCCAGCAGGGGGACAGGGGGTCGAAATCAGCCCCAGCATTTT; CDR3 protein: CASRGTGGRNQPQHF
D gene: TRBD2; clone size: NA; V gene: TRBV6-5; J gene: TRBJ2-3; CDR3 DNA: TGTGCCAGCAGTTACTCAGGGCTAGCGGCGGATACGCAGTATTTT; CDR3 protein: CASSYSGLAADTQYF
D gene: NA; clone size: few; V gene: TRBV19; J gene: TRBJ1-5; CDR3 DNA: NA; CDR3 protein: CASTSAARNQPQHF
D gene: NA; clone size: NA; V gene: TRBV5-1; J gene: TRBJ1-5; CDR3 DNA: TGCGCCAGCAGCTTGGGAATACTGAGCAATCAGCCCCAGCATTTT; CDR3 protein: CASSLGILSNQPQHF
D gene: NA; clone size: NA; V gene: TRBV11-2; J gene: TRBJ1-2; CDR3 DNA: TGTGCCAGCAGCTTAGGGCCGGCCGCTAACTATGGCTACACCTTC; CDR3 protein: CASSLGPAANYGYTF
D gene: NA; clone size: NA; V gene: TRBV6-4; J gene: TRBJ2-3; CDR3 DNA: TGTACTAGGGGCTACCCGAGCACAGATACGCAGTATTTT; CDR3 protein: CTRGYPSTDTQYF
D gene: NA; clone size: few; V gene: TRBV19; J gene: TRBJ1-1; CDR3 DNA: TGTGCCAGTAGTATCGGCCAGGGCCTACCTGAAGCTTTCTTT; CDR3 protein: CASSIGQGLPEAFF
D gene: TRBD2; clone size: once; V gene: TRBV10-3; J gene: TRBJ2-3; CDR3 DNA: TGTGCCATCAGTGATGGTGGGAGGGCCGGTACAGATACGCAGTATTTT; CDR3 protein: CAISDGGRAGTDTQYF
D gene: NA; clone size: NA; V gene: TRBV6-5; J gene: TRBJ2-2; CDR3 DNA: TGTGCCAGCAGCCGACAGACCGGGGAGCTGTTTTTT; CDR3 protein: CASSRQTGELFF
D gene: TRBD1; clone size: NA; V gene: TRBV5-1; J gene: TRBJ2-5; CDR3 DNA: TGCGCCAGCAGCCCTGGGACAGGGGTGGAGACCCAGTACTTC; CDR3 protein: CASSPGTGVETQYF
D gene: NA; clone size: NA; V gene: TRBV7-8; J gene: TRBJ1-5; CDR3 DNA: TGTGCCAGCAGCTTAATGGGTGGGGGATCTCAGCCCCAGCATTTT; CDR3 protein: CASSLMGGGSQPQHF
D gene: NA; clone size: NA; V gene: TRBV7-6; J gene: TRBJ2-1; CDR3 DNA: TGTGCCAGCAGTCTACAGGACAATGAGCAGTTCTTC; CDR3 protein: CASSLQDNEQFF
D gene: NA; clone size: NA; V gene: TRBV6-6; J gene: TRBJ2-3; CDR3 DNA: TGTGCCAGCAGTTCGGGGGTACAGGCGGGCACAGATACGCAGTATTTT; CDR3 protein: CASSSGVQAGTDTQYF
D gene: NA; clone size: NA; V gene: TRBV5-6; J gene: TRBJ1-6; CDR3 DNA: TGTGCCAGCAGCGCAGCAAGGGACCTCCCTCCGGATAATTCACCCCTCCACTTT; CDR3 protein: CASSAARDLPPDNSPLHF
D gene: NA; clone size: NA; V gene: TRBV5-4; J gene: TRBJ2-6; CDR3 DNA: TGTGCCAGCAGCTTGGCGGCCAGTCTCTCTGGGGCCAACGTCCTGACTTTC; CDR3 protein: CASSLAASLSGANVLTF
D gene: TRBD1; clone size: NA; V gene: TRBV5-5; J gene: TRBJ1-2; CDR3 DNA: TGTGCCAGCAGCTTGGGGCAGGGGGACTATGGCTACACCTTC; CDR3 protein: CASSLGQGDYGYTF
D gene: TRBD2; clone size: NA; V gene: TRBV29-1; J gene: TRBJ2-7; CDR3 DNA: TGCAGCGGGACTAGCGGGAGGGGGTACGAGCAGTACTTC; CDR3 protein: CSGTSGRGYEQYF
D gene: NA; clone size: few; V gene: TRBV18; J gene: TRBJ1-1; CDR3 DNA: TGTGCCAGCTCACCACGGGGCAGTGAAGCTTTCTTT; CDR3 protein: CASSPRGSEAFF
D gene: NA; clone size: few; V gene: TRBV18; J gene: TRBJ1-1; CDR3 DNA: TGTGCCAGCTCACCAGACGGTAATGAAGCTTTCTTT; CDR3 protein: CASSPDGNEAFF